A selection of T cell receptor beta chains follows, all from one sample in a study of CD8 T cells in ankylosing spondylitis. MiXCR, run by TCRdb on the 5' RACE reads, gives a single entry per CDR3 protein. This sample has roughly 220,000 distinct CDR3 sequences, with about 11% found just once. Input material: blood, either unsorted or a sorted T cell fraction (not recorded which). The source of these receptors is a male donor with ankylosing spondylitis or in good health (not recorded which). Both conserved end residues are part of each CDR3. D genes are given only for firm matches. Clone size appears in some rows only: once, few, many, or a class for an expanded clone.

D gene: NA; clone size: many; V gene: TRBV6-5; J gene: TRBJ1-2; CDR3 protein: CASSSPTQNTPNYGYTF; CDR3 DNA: TGTGCCAGCAGTTCGCCGACGCAGAATACCCCTAACTATGGCTACACCTTC
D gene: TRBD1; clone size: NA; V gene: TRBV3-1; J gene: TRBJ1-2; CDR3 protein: CASSQQQGNYGYTF; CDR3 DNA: TGTGCCAGCAGCCAACAACAGGGGAACTATGGCTACACCTTC
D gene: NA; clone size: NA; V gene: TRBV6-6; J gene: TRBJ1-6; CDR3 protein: CASRSRDAPLHF; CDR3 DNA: TGTGCCAGCAGATCCCGGGACGCACCCCTCCACTTT
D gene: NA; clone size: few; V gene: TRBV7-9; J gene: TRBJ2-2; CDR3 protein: CASSPTGTSNTGELFF; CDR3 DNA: TGTGCCAGCAGCCCCACCGGGACAAGTAACACCGGGGAGCTGTTTTTT
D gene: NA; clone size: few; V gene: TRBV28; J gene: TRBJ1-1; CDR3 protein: CASASHNRMNTEAFF; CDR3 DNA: TGTGCCAGCGCTTCTCACAATAGAATGAACACTGAAGCTTTCTTT
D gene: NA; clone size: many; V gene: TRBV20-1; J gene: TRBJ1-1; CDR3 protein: CSARRQAMNTEAFF; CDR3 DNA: TGCAGTGCTAGGCGGCAGGCCATGAACACTGAAGCTTTCTTT
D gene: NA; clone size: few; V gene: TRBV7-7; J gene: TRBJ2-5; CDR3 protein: CASSRSDGEETQYF; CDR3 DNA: TGTGCTAGCAGCCGGTCGGACGGGGAAGAGACCCAGTACTTC
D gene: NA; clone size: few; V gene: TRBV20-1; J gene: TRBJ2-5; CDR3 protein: CSARRALSPEETQYF; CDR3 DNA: TGCAGTGCTAGGAGGGCATTATCCCCCGAAGAGACCCAGTACTTC
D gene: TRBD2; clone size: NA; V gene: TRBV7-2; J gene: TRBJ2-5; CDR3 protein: CASSLFRAAGETQYF; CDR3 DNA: TGTGCCAGCAGCTTATTCCGTGCAGCGGGGGAGACCCAGTACTTC
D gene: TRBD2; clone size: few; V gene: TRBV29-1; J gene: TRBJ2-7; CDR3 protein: CSVAPGRYEQYF; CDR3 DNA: TGCAGCGTCGCTCCCGGGAGGTACGAGCAGTACTTC
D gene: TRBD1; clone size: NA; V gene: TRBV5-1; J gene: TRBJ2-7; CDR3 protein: CPSSLGQGYEQYF; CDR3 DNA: TGCCCCAGCAGCTTGGGACAGGGGTACGAGCAGTACTTC
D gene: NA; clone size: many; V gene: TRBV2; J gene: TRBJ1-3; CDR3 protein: CASSEPPTRNTIYF; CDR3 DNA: TGTGCCAGCAGTGAACCCCCGACAAGAAACACCATATATTTT
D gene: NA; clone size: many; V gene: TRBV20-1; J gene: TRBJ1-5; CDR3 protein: CSAREHGRRGEGNQPQHF; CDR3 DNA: TGCAGTGCTAGAGAGCACGGTCGTAGGGGAGAGGGCAATCAGCCCCAGCATTTT
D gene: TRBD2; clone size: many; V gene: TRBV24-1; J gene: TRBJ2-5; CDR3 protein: CATSDRSSGGRGQETQYF; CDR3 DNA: TGTGCCACCAGTGATCGGTCCAGCGGGGGGCGAGGGCAAGAGACCCAGTACTTC
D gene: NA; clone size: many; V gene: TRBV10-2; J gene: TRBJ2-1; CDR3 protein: CASSALNNEQFF; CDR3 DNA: TGCGCCAGCAGTGCCCTGAACAATGAGCAGTTCTTC
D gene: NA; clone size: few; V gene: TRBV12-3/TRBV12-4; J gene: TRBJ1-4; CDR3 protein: CASSHAGGETNEKLFF; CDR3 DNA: TGTGCCAGCAGCCACGCGGGGGGCGAAACTAATGAAAAACTGTTTTTT
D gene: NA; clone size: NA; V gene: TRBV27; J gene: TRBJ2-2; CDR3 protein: CASRGIGELFF; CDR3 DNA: TGTGCCAGCAGGGGAATCGGGGAGCTGTTTTTT
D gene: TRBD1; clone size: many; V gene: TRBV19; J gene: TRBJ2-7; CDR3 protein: CASSIEGARSHEQYF; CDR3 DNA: TGTGCCAGTAGTATTGAGGGGGCGCGTAGTCACGAGCAGTACTTC
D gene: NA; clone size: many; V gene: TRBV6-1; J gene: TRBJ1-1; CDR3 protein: CASRKQGFPEAFF; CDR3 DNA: TGTGCCAGCAGAAAACAGGGTTTTCCTGAAGCTTTCTTT
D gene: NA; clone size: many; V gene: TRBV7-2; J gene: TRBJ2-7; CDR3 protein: CASSLTGGHYEQYF; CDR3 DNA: TGTGCCAGCAGCCTAACTGGGGGACACTACGAGCAGTACTTC
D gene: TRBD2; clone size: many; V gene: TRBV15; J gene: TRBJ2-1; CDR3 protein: CATSRDPPSGSYNEQFF; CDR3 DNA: TGTGCCACCAGCAGAGATCCCCCTAGCGGTTCCTACAATGAGCAGTTCTTC
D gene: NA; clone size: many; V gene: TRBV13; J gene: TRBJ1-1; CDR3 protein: CASSLGRVAEAFF; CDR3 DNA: TGTGCCAGCAGCTTAGGCAGGGTGGCTGAAGCTTTCTTT
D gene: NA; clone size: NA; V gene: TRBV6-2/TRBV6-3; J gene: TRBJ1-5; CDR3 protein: CASSYSDQPQHF; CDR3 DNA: TGTGCCAGCAGTTACTCCGATCAGCCCCAGCATTTT
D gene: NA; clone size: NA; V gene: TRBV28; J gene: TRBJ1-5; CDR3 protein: CASRPGTRNQPQHF; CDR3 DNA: TGTGCCAGCAGGCCAGGGACACGCAATCAGCCCCAGCATTTT
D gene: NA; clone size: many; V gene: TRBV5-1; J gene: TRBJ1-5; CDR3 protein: CASSLEGDRNQPQHF; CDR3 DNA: TGCGCCAGCAGCTTGGAGGGGGATCGCAATCAGCCCCAGCATTTT